A selection of T cell receptor beta chains follows, all from one sample in a study of blood T cell repertoires in COVID-19. Profiled with immunoSEQ multiplex PCR; TCRdb holds only in-frame clones, not every one. The sample includes more than 200,000 clones, around nine tenths of them seen just once. The source material was peripheral blood. These receptors were obtained from a woman aged 55 to 70 with acute or convalescent COVID-19. Both conserved end residues are part of each CDR3. The D gene is left open where the match is weak. Expanded clones get a size class; other rows say once, few or many, or leave the size out.

D gene	clone size	CDR3 length	V gene	J gene	CDR3 DNA	CDR3 protein
TRBD1	.	14	TRBV7-9	TRBJ1-6	TGTGCCAGCAGGGCTACAGGGGTCAGTTCACCCCTCCACTTT	CASRATGVSSPLHF
.	.	11	TRBV19	TRBJ1-1	TGTGCCAGTAGGCGAAACACTGAAGCTTTCTTT	CASRRNTEAFF
.	.	14	TRBV28	TRBJ1-3	TGTGCCAGTACTGAGGAAATCTCTGGAAACACCATATATTTT	CASTEEISGNTIYF
.	.	15	TRBV19	TRBJ1-5	TGTGCCAGTAGTATCGGGGAGATGGGCAATCAGCCCCAGCATTTT	CASSIGEMGNQPQHF
.	.	16	TRBV18	TRBJ1-1	TGTGCCAGCTCACCTAAGGGAGTAAGTGACAACACTGAAGCTTTCTTT	CASSPKGVSDNTEAFF
.	.	15	TRBV3-1/TRBV3-2	TRBJ1-1	TGTGCCAGCAGCCCAGGCGTTCAAAAGAACACTGAAGCTTTCTTT	CASSPGVQKNTEAFF
.	.	13	TRBV7-9	TRBJ1-1	TGTGCCAGCAGCGGGGGCGCTTACACTGAAGCTTTCTTT	CASSGGAYTEAFF
.	.	12	TRBV9	TRBJ2-1	TGTGCCAGCAGCGTCGCGTTCAATGAGCAGTTCTTC	CASSVAFNEQFF
TRBD2	.	15	TRBV7-2	TRBJ2-1	TGTGCCAGCAGCGACCGTCTAGCGGGTCCGGGGGAAAGGTTCTTC	CASSDRLAGPGERFF
TRBD1	.	14	TRBV30	TRBJ1-2	TGTGCCTGGAGTAATCCGGGACAGAGATATGGCTACACCTTC	CAWSNPGQRYGYTF
TRBD2	.	15	TRBV11-3	TRBJ2-5	TGTGCCAGCAGCTTAGGACTAGCGGGCCAAGAGACCCAGTACTTC	CASSLGLAGQETQYF
.	.	18	TRBV7-9	TRBJ1-5	TGTGCCAGCAGCTTAGGAGCGGGGAGGGCGCGGGAGAATCAGCCCCAGCATTTT	CASSLGAGRARENQPQHF
TRBD1	once	17	TRBV7-2	TRBJ1-5	TGTGCCAGCAGCTTAGCCGGGACAGGGCTCGTGGATCAGCCCCAGCATTTT	CASSLAGTGLVDQPQHF
.	.	16	TRBV6-4	TRBJ2-1	TGTGCCAGCAGGGGGCCACGACGGGAGTTCTACAATGAGCAGTTCTTC	CASRGPRREFYNEQFF
TRBD1	.	16	TRBV19	TRBJ2-2	TGTGCCAGTACCCCCCGGGACAGGGCGAACACCGGGGAGCTGTTTTTT	CASTPRDRANTGELFF
.	.	16	TRBV2	TRBJ1-3	TGTGCCAGCAGTGAAGCGTCGAGGAGCTCTGGAAACACCATATATTTT	CASSEASRSSGNTIYF
.	.	16	TRBV19	TRBJ1-4	TGTGCCAGTAGTATGGGCGGGGGGCCAACTAATGAAAAACTGTTTTTT	CASSMGGGPTNEKLFF
TRBD1	.	16	TRBV6-2/TRBV6-3	TRBJ1-5	TGTGCCAGCAGTCCCCTACGACAGGGCGGAAATCAGCCCCAGCATTTT	CASSPLRQGGNQPQHF
TRBD2	.	16	TRBV5-1	TRBJ2-7	TGCGCCAGCAGCTCGGCCTCCGGGACTAGTTCCTACGAGCAGTACTTC	CASSSASGTSSYEQYF
TRBD1	once	14	TRBV11-2	TRBJ1-4	TGTGCCAGCAGCTCGGACAGGGATGGAGAAAAACTGTTTTTT	CASSSDRDGEKLFF
.	.	15	TRBV10-1	TRBJ2-7	TGCGCCAGCAGTGAGGGGCCGCAGAGCTCCTACGAGCAGTACTTC	CASSEGPQSSYEQYF
TRBD1	.	17	TRBV18	TRBJ2-6	TGTGCCAGCTCACCCCGGGACAGGGCCTCTGGGGCCAACGTCCTGACTTTC	CASSPRDRASGANVLTF
.	.	13	TRBV29-1	TRBJ1-2	TGCAGCGTCAAAGGCAACAGTGCTGAGGGCTACACCTTC	CSVKGNSAEGYTF
TRBD1	.	13	TRBV28	TRBJ2-2	TGTGCCAGCAGGGACAGGGGCACCGGGGAGCTGTTTTTT	CASRDRGTGELFF
TRBD1	.	15	TRBV2	TRBJ2-1	TGTGCCAGCAGTGATTGGGGACAGGTGTACAATGAGCAGTTCTTC	CASSDWGQVYNEQFF
.	.	13	TRBV18	TRBJ1-5	TGTGCCAGCTCACCAGGGGCTGATCAGCCCCAGCATTTT	CASSPGADQPQHF
.	.	14	TRBV21-1	TRBJ1-1	TGTGCCAGCAGCAATGGGACAGGGGAAACTGAAGCTTTCTTT	CASSNGTGETEAFF
.	.	13	TRBV18	TRBJ1-2	TGTGCCAGCTCCGAGGGCCTCGACTATGGCTACACCTTC	CASSEGLDYGYTF
.	.	13	TRBV6-2/TRBV6-3	TRBJ2-7	TGTGCCAGCAGTTTCCAGAGGAACTACGAGCAGTACTTC	CASSFQRNYEQYF
.	.	17	TRBV11-2	TRBJ2-1	TGTGCCAGCAGTTTCAACTCCGGTCGACTAGGATACAATGAGCAGTTCTTC	CASSFNSGRLGYNEQFF
TRBD2	.	18	TRBV4-2	TRBJ2-3	TGTGCCAGCAGCCAAGATCCGGGGGGACTAGCCTCCACAGATACGCAGTATTTT	CASSQDPGGLASTDTQYF
TRBD2	.	20	TRBV5-1	TRBJ2-1	TGCGCCAGCAGCCCGCGCCTAGCGGGGGGACAGACGTTTAACGACAATGAGCAGTTCTTC	CASSPRLAGGQTFNDNEQFF
TRBD1	.	15	TRBV2	TRBJ1-6	TGTGCCAGCAGTGTGGGACAGGGCTATAATTCACCCCTCCACTTT	CASSVGQGYNSPLHF
.	.	15	TRBV13	TRBJ1-6	TGTGCCAGCAGCACAGGGAGCTCCTATAATTCACCCCTCCACTTT	CASSTGSSYNSPLHF
TRBD1	.	15	TRBV6-2/TRBV6-3	TRBJ2-1	TGTGCCAGCAGCCAAGGGGGACAGGGGGCGAATGAGCAGTTCTTC	CASSQGGQGANEQFF
.	.	14	TRBV5-1	TRBJ1-4	TGCGCCAGCAGCTTTACGGTAACTAATGAAAAACTGTTTTTT	CASSFTVTNEKLFF
.	.	17	TRBV19	TRBJ1-1	TGTGCCAGTCAAATGCGCAGGGGAGGGGCTGGGAACACTGAAGCTTTCTTT	CASQMRRGGAGNTEAFF
.	.	12	TRBV7-9	TRBJ1-4	TGTGCCAGCAGCTTTTACGGCGGATCACTGTTTTTT	CASSFYGGSLFF
.	.	15	TRBV7-6	TRBJ1-6	TGTGCCAGCAGCTTAGTGACAGTAGGGAATTCACCCCTCCACTTT	CASSLVTVGNSPLHF
.	.	14	TRBV7-2	TRBJ2-2	TGTGCCAGCAGCCAAGCCCTAGCGACCGGGGAGCTGTTTTTT	CASSQALATGELFF
TRBD1	.	12	TRBV19	TRBJ2-7	TGTGCCAGTCGGGACAGGTTCTACGAGCAGTACTTC	CASRDRFYEQYF
.	few	15	TRBV7-2	TRBJ2-1	TGTGCCAGCAGCCGGCCGGGGGACTTCTACAATGAGCAGTTCTTC	CASSRPGDFYNEQFF
.	.	14	TRBV5-6	TRBJ1-1	TGTGCCAGCAGCCGCAGGGGTGACGACACTGAAGCTTTCTTT	CASSRRGDDTEAFF